The T cell receptor (beta chain) described here comes from a study of CD8+CD57+ T cells in acquired aplastic anemia. The wider study: The mean DNA yield obtained from sorted CD4+ and CD8+ cells came to around 3 ug.

To note about this clonotype: As yet, its antigen is unknown.

Profiles of TCR beta VDJ and CDR3 were generated from a genomic DNA template. From the reads, TCRdb called clonotypes with MiXCR, one entry per CDR3 protein. Of about 210,000 distinct CDR3 sequences detected, approximately 35% appear once; the ten largest clones hold roughly 1.1%. Study conclusions and caveats: Patients and controls turned out to have twenty-nine CD8+ CDR3 sequences in common.

The clonotype was recovered from a human donor in good health, serving as a control. Sequencing was performed on sorted CD4+, CD8+, or CD8+CD57+ T cells (not recorded which) from PBMCs.

CDR3 amino acids: CAWSGDLNTEAFF. In DNA form, the CDR3 reads TGTGCCTGGAGTGGAGACTTGAACACTGAAGCTTTCTTT. J is TRBJ1-1 and V is TRBV30; D not resolved. The CDR3 sequence is 13 residues long. From germline, CDR1 is GTSNPN and CDR2 SVGIG (reference sequence). V gave up 1 base and J gave up 0 bases, with 6 bases separating them.